This paragraph covers one TCR beta chain sequence. The data were obtained in a study of multiple sclerosis patients with progressive multifocal leukoencephalopathy. Time point denoted: about a year of natalizumab therapy. T1 and T2 blood were collected at 6 and 12 months of natalizumab. The assay was run at survey level. TCRdb's table, derived via immunoSEQ multiplex PCR, lists solely in-frame clones and lacks some. The sample carries some 25,000 clones, roughly 90% recorded once. V dropped 1 base and J dropped 3 bases, with 13 bases sitting between them. The CDR3 totals 15 residues. The germline CDR1 and CDR2 sequences are SGHDT and YYEEEE.

The receptor was isolated from a man in his thirties or forties with multiple sclerosis. This chain joins TRBV5-6 and TRBJ1-2; perhaps TRBD1 as D (5 bases). The material was PBMCs, obtained from a patient treated with natalizumab. The CDR3 nucleotides read TGTGCCAGCAGCTTGAGGGCCGGGGGGTACTATGGCTACACCTTC. Translating it yields CASSLRAGGYYGYTF.